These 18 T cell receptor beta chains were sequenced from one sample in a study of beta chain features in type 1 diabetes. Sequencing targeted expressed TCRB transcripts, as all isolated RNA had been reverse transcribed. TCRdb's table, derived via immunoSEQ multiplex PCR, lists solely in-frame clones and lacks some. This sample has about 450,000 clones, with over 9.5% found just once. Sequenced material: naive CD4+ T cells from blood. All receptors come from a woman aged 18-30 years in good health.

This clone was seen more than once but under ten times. CDR3 coding DNA: TGTGCCAGCAGCCCACTTGGGGGGGCCGGGGAGCTGTTTTTT. Residues: CASSPLGGAGELFF. This sequence joins TRBV14 and TRBJ2-2; 7 bases fit TRBD2. This CDR3 region has 14 residues. V gave up 4 bases and J gave up 6 bases; unmatched junction bases: 5. Germline V gives CDR1 SGHDN, CDR2 FVKESK.

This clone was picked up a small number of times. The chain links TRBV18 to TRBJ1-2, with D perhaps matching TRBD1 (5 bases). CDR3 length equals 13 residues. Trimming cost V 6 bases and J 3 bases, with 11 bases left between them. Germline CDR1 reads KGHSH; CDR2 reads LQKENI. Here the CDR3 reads CASSPWDDYGYTF. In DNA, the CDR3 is TGTGCCAGCTCGCCGTGGGACGACTATGGCTACACCTTC.

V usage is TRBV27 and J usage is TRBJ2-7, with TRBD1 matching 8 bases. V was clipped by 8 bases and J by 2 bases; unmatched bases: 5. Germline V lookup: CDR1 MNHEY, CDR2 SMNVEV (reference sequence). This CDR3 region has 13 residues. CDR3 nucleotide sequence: TGTGCCAGCCGTCGGACAGGGACCTACGAGCAGTACGTC. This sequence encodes CASRRTGTYEQYV.

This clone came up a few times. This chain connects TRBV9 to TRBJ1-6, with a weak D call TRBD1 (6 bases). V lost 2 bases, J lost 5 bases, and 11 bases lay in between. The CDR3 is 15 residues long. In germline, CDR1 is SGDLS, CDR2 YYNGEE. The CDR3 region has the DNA TGTGCCAGCAGCGTGGGGGCTCGGGATAATTCACCCCTCCACTTT. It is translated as CASSVGARDNSPLHF.

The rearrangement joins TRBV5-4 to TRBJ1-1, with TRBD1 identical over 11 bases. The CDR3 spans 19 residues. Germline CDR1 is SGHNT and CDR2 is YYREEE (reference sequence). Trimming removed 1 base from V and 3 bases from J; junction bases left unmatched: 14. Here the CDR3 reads CASSLKSRDRGSSDTEAFF. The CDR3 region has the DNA TGTGCCAGCAGCTTGAAGTCCCGGGACAGGGGGTCGTCGGACACTGAAGCTTTCTTT.

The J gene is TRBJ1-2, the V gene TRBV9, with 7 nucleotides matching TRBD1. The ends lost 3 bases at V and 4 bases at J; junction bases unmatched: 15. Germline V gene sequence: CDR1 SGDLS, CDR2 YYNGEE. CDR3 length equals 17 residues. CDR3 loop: CASSAAFTGQAFYGYTF. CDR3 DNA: TGTGCCAGCAGCGCCGCTTTTACAGGACAGGCTTTCTATGGCTACACCTTC.

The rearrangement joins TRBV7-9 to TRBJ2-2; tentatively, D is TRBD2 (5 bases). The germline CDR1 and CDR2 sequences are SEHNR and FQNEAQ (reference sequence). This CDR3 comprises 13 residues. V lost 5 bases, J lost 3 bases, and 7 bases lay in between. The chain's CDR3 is CASSAGDTGELFF. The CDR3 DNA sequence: TGTGCCAGCAGCGCCGGGGACACCGGGGAGCTGTTTTTT.

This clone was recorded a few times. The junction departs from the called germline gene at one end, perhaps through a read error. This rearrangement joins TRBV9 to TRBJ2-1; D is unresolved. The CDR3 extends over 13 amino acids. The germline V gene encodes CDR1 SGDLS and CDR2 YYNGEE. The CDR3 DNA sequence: TGTGCCAGCAGCGTAGATTTTTACAGTGAGCAGTTCTTC. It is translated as CASSVDFYSEQFF.

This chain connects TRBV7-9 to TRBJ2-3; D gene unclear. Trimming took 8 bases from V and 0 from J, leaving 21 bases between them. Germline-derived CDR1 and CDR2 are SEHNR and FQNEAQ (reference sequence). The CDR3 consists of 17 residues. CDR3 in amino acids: CASGEGRTATSTDTQYF. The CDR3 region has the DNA TGTGCCAGCGGGGAAGGCAGGACGGCCACTAGCACAGATACGCAGTATTTT. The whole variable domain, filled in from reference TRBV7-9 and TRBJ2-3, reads DTGVSQNPRHKITKRGQNVTFRCDPISEHNRLYWYRQTLGQGPEFLTYFQNEAQLEKSRLLSDRFSAERPKGSFSTLEIQRTEQGDSAMYLCASGEGRTATSTDTQYFGPGTRLTVL.

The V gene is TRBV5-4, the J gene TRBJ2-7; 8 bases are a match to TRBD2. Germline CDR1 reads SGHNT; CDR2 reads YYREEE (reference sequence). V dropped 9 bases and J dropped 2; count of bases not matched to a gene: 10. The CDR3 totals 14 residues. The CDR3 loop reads CATRAGGIPYEQYF. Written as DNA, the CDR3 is TGTGCCACCCGCGCGGGAGGAATTCCCTACGAGCAGTACTTC. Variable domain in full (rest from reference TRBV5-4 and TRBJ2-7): ETGVTQSPTHLIKTRGQQVTLRCSSQSGHNTVSWYQQALGQGPQFIFQYYREEENGRGNFPPRFSGLQFPNYSSELNVNALELDDSALYLCATRAGGIPYEQYFGPGTRLTVT.

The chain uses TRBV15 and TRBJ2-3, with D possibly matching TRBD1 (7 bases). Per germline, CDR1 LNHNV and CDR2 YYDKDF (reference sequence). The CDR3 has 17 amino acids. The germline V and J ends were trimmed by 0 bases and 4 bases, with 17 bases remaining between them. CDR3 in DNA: TGTGCCACCAGCAGAGATGGCAGACAGGGAGGATCAGATACGCAGTATTTT. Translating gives CATSRDGRQGGSDTQYF. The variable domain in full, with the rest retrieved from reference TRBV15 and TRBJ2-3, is DAMVIQNPRYQVTQFGKPVTLSCSQTLNHNVMYWYQQKSSQAPKLLFHYYDKDFNNEADTPDNFQSRRPNTSFCFLDIRSPGLGDTAMYLCATSRDGRQGGSDTQYFGPGTRLTVL.

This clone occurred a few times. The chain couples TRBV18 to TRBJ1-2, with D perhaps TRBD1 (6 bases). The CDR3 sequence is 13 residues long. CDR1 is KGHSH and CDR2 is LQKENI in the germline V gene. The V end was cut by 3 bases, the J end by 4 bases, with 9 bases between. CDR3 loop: CASSPVDSYGYTF. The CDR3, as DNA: TGTGCCAGCTCACCGGTGGACAGCTATGGCTACACCTTC.

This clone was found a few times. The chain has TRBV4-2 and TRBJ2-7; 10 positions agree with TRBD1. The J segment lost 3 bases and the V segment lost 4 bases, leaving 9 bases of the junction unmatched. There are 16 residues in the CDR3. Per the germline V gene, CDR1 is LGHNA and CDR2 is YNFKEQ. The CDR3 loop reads CASSRATGTGDYEQYF. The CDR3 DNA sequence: TGTGCCAGCAGCCGCGCTACCGGGACAGGGGACTACGAGCAGTACTTC.

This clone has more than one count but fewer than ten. The CDR3 coding sequence is TGCAGCGCCTCTGACAGGGGGCGTTACGAGCAGTACTTC. Translation: CSASDRGRYEQYF. This rearrangement joins TRBV29-1 to TRBJ2-7; 10 bases fit TRBD1. Per the germline V gene, CDR1 is SQVTM and CDR2 is ANQGSEA. V dropped 7 bases and J dropped 4; count of bases not matched to a gene: 7. CDR3 size: 13 residues.

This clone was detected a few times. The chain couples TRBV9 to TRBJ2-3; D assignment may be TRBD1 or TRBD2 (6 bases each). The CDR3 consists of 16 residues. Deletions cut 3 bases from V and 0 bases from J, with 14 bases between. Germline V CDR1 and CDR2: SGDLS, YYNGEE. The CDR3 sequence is CASSAHRGPSTDTQYF. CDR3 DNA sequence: TGTGCCAGCAGCGCGCACCGGGGGCCGAGCACAGATACGCAGTATTTT.

CDR3 region: CASSLSSGSNEQFF. The DNA of the CDR3 is TGTGCCAGCAGCTTATCTAGCGGGAGCAATGAGCAGTTCTTC. V is TRBV7-3 and J is TRBJ2-1; 10 bases align to TRBD2. Germline V gives CDR1 SGHTA, CDR2 FQGTGA. The trim removed 2 bases at V and 6 bases at J, leaving 1 base unmatched. The CDR3 has 14 residues.

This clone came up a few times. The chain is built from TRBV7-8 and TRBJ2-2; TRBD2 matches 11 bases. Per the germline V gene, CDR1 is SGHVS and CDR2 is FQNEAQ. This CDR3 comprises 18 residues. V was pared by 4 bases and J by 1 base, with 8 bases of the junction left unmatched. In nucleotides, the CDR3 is TGTGCCAGCAGCTCCCCGACTAGCGGGGCTTTGAACACCGGGGAGCTGTTTTTT. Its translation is CASSSPTSGALNTGELFF.

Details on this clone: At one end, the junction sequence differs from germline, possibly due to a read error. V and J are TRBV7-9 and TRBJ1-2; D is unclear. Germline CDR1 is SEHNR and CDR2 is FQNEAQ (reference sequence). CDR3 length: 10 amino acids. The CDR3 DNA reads TGTGCCAGCAGCTTAGAGGAACGGGCGTTC. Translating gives CASSLEERAF.